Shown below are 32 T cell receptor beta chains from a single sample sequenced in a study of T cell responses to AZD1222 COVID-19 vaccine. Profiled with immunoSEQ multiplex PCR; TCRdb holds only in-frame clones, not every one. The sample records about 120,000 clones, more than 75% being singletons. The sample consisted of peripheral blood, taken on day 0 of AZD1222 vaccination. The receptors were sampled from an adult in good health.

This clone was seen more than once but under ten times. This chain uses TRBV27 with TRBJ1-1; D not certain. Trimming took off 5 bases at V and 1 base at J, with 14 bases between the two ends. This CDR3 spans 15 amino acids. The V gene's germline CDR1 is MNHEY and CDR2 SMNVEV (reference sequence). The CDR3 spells CASSPGFGGNTEAFF. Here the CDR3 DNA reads TGTGCCAGCAGTCCGGGGTTTGGAGGGAACACTGAAGCTTTCTTT.

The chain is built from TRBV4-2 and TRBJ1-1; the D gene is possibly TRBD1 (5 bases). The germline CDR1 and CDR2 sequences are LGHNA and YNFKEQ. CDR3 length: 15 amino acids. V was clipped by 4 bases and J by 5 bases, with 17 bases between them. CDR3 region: CASSRSGGAGTEAFF. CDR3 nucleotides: TGTGCCAGCAGCCGCAGCGGAGGGGCCGGGACTGAAGCTTTCTTT.

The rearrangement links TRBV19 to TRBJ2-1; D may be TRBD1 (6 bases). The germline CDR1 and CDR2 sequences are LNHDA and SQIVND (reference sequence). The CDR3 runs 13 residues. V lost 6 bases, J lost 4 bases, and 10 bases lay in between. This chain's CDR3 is CASRTRGYNEQFF. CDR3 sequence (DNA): TGTGCCAGTAGGACCAGGGGTTACAATGAGCAGTTCTTC.

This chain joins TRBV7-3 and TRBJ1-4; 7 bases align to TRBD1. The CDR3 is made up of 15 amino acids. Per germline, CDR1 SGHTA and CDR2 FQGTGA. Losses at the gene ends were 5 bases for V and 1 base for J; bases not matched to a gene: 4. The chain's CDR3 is CASSPQGGTNEKLFF. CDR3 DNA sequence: TGTGCCAGCAGCCCCCAGGGGGGAACTAATGAAAAACTGTTTTTT.

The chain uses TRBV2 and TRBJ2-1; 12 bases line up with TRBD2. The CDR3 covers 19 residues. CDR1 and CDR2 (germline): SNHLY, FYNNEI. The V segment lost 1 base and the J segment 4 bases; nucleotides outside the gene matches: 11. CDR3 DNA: TGTGCCAGCAGTGAAGGAGCTCTAGCGGGGGGGCGACGATACAATGAGCAGTTCTTC. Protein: CASSEGALAGGRRYNEQFF.

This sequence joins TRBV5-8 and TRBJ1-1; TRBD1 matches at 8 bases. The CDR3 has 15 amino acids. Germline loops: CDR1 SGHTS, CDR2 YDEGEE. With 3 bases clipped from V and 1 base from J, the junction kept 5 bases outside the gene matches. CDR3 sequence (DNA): TGTGCCAGCAGCTCGGGACAGGTCGGGAACACTGAAGCTTTCTTT. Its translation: CASSSGQVGNTEAFF.

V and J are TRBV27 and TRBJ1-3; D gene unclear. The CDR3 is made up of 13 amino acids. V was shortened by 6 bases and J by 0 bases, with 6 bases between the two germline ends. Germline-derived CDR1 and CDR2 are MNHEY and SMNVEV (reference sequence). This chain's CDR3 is CASSGISGNTIYF. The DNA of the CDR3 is TGTGCCAGCAGCGGGATCTCTGGAAACACCATATATTTT.

The chain's CDR3 is CASSYSGKAKNIQYF. As DNA, the CDR3 is TGTGCCAGCAGTTACTCGGGGAAGGCCAAAAACATTCAGTACTTC. The chain uses TRBV6-5 and TRBJ2-4, with unresolved D. The germline V and J ends were trimmed by 0 bases and 1 base, with 7 bases remaining between them. Germline values: CDR1 MNHEY, CDR2 SVGAGI. This CDR3 region has 15 residues.

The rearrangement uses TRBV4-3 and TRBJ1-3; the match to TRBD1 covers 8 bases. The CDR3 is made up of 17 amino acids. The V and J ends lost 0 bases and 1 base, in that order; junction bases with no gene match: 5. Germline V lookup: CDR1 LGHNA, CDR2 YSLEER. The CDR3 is CASSQDSNRGSGNTIYF. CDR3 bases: TGCGCCAGCAGCCAAGATTCTAACAGGGGGTCTGGAAACACCATATATTTT.

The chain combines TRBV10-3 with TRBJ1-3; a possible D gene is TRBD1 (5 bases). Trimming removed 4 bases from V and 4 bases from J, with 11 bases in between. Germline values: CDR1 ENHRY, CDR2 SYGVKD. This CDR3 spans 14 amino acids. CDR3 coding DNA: TGTGCCATCAGTGGTCGGGGGAACGGAAACACCATATATTTT. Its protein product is CAISGRGNGNTIYF.

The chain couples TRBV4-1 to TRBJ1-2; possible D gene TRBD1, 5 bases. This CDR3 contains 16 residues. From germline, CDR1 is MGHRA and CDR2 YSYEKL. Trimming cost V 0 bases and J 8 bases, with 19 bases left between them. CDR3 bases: TGCGCCAGCAGCCAAGAGGGGCAGGGAAACTCTTTAGGCTACACCTTC. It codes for CASSQEGQGNSLGYTF.

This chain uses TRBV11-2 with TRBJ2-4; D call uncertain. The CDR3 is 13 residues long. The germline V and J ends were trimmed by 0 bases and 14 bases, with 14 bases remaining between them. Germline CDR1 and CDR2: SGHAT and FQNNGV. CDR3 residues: CASSLDGIPIEYF. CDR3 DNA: TGTGCCAGCAGCTTAGATGGAATTCCCATCGAGTACTTC.

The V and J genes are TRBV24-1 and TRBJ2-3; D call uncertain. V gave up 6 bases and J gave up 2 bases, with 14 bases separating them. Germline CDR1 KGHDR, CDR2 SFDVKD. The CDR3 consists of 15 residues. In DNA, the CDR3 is TGTGCCACCAGTTCCGCGGAGAAACCCACAGATACGCAGTATTTT. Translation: CATSSAEKPTDTQYF.

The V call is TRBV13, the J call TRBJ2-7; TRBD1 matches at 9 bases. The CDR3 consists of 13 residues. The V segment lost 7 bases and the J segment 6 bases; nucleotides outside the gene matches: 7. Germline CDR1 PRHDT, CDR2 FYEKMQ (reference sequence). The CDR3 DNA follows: TGTGCCAGCAATGGTGGGACAGGGACCGAGCAGTACTTC. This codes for CASNGGTGTEQYF.

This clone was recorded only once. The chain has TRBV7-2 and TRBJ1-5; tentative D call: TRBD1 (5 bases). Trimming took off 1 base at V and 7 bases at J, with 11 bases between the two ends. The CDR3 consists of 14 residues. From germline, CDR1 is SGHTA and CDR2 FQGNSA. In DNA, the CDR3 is TGTGCCAGCAGCTTAGGCATGGGGGAACAGCCCCAGCATTTT. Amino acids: CASSLGMGEQPQHF. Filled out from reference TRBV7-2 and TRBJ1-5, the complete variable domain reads GAGVSQSPSNKVTEKGKDVELRCDPISGHTALYWYRQSLGQGLEFLIYFQGNSAPDKSGLPSDRFSAERTGGSVSTLTIQRTQQEDSAVYLCASSLGMGEQPQHFGDGTRLSIL.

The DNA for the CDR3 is TGTGCCAGCCTCGAGGGAAATACCGGGGAGCTGTTTTTT. This codes for CASLEGNTGELFF. The rearrangement links TRBV12-3 or TRBV12-4 to TRBJ2-2; possibly TRBD2 for D (5 bases). Between the trimmed V and J ends, which lost 8 bases and 5 bases, there was a span of 12 bases. CDR3 length: 13 amino acids.

The CDR3 sequence: CASSHSGTGNQQYF. The CDR3 region has the DNA TGTGCCAGCAGCCATAGCGGGACAGGGAATCAGCAGTACTTC. This chain uses TRBV3-1 (or the pseudogene TRBV3-2) with TRBJ2-7; D is possibly TRBD1 (9 bases). Germline CDR1 is LGHDT and CDR2 is YNNKEL (reference sequence). Trimming removed 3 bases from V and 8 bases from J, with 17 bases in between. The CDR3 is made up of 14 amino acids.

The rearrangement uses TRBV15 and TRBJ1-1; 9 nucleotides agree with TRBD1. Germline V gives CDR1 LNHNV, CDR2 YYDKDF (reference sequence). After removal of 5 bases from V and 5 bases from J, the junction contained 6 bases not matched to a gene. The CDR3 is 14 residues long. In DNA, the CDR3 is TGTGCCACCAGCCCACAGGGGGCCGGGACTGAAGCTTTCTTT. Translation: CATSPQGAGTEAFF. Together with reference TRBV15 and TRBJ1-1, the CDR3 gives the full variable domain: DAMVIQNPRYQVTQFGKPVTLSCSQTLNHNVMYWYQQKSSQAPKLLFHYYDKDFNNEADTPDNFQSRRPNTSFCFLDIRSPGLGDTAMYLCATSPQGAGTEAFFGQGTRLTVV.

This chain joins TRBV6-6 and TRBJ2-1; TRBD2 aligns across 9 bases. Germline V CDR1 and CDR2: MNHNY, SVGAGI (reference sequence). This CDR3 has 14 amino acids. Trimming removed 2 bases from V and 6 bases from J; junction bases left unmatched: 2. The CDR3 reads CASSYVLAGNEQFF. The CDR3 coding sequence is TGTGCCAGCAGTTACGTACTAGCGGGCAATGAGCAGTTCTTC.

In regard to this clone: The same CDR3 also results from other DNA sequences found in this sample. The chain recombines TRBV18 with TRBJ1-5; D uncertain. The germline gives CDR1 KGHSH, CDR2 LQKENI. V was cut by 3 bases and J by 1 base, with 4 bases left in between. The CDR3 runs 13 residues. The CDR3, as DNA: TGTGCCAGCTCACCTGGAAGCAATCAGCCCCAGCATTTT. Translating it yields CASSPGSNQPQHF.

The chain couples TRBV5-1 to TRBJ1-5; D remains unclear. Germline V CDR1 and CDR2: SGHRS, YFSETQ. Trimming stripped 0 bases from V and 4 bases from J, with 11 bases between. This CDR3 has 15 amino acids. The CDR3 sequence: CASSLDGPRNQPQHF. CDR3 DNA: TGCGCCAGCAGCTTGGACGGGCCTCGAAATCAGCCCCAGCATTTT.

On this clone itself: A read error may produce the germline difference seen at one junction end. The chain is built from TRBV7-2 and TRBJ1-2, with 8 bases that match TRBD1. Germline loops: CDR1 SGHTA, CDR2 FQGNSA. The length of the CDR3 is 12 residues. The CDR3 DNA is TGTGCCAGCAGCTCCCCAGACAGGGGACTCGCCTTC. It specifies CASSSPDRGLAF.

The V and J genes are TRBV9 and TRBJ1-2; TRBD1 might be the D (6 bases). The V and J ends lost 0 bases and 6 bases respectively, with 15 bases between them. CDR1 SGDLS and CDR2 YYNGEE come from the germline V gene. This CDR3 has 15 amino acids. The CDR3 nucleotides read TGTGCCAGCAGCGTAGCTTCAGGGGTAACTAATGGCTACACCTTC. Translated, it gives CASSVASGVTNGYTF.

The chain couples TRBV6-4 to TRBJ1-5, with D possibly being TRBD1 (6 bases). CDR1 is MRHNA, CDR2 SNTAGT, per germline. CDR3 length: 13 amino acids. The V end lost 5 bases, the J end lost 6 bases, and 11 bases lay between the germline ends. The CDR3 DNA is TGTGCCAGCAGTCCGACAGGTACTCAGCCCCAGCATTTT. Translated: CASSPTGTQPQHF.

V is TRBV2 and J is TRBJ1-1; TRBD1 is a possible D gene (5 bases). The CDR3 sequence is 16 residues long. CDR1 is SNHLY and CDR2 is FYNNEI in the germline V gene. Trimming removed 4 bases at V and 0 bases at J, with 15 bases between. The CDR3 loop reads CASSVRRRGMNTEAFF. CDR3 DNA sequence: TGTGCCAGCAGTGTGAGGAGGCGGGGCATGAACACTGAAGCTTTCTTT.

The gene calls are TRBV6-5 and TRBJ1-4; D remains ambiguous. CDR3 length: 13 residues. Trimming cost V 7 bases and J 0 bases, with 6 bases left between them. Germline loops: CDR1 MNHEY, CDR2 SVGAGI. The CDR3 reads CASTPSTNEKLFF. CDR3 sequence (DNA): TGTGCCAGCACCCCATCAACTAATGAAAAACTGTTTTTT.

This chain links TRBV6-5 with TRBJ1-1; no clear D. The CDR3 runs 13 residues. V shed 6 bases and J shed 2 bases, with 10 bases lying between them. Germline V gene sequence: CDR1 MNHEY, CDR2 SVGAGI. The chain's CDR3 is CASRDQFNTEAFF. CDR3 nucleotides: TGTGCCAGCAGGGACCAATTTAACACTGAAGCTTTCTTT.

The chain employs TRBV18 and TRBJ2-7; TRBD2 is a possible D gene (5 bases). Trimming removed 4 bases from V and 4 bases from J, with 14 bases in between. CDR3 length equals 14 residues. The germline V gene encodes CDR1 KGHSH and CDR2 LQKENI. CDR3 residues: CASSRSGDRYEQYF. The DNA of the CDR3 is TGTGCCAGCTCACGGTCCGGGGATCGGTACGAGCAGTACTTC. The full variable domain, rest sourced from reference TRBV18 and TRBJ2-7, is NAGVMQNPRHLVRRRGQEARLRCSPMKGHSHVYWYRQLPEEGLKFMVYLQKENIIDESGMPKERFSAEFPKEGPSILRIQQVVRGDSAAYFCASSRSGDRYEQYFGPGTRLTVT.

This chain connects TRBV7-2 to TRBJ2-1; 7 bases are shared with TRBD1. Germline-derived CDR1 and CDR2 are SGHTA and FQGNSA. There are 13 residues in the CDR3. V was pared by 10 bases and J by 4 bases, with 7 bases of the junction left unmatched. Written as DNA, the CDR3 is TGTGCCACTCAAGGGGGCCCTTACAATGAGCAGTTCTTC. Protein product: CATQGGPYNEQFF.

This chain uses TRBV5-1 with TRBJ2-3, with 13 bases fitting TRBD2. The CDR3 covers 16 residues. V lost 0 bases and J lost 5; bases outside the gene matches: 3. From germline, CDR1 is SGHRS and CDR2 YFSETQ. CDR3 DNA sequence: TGCGCCAGCAGCTTGGGACTAGCGGGGGGCCAAGATACGCAGTATTTT. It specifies CASSLGLAGGQDTQYF.

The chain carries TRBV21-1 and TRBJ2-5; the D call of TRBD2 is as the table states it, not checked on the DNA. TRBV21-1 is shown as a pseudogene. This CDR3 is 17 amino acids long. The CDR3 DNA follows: TGTGCCAGCAGCCCCCCCCCAGACTGTCCTCCCCAAGAGACCCAGTACTTC. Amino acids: CASSPPPDCPPQETQYF.

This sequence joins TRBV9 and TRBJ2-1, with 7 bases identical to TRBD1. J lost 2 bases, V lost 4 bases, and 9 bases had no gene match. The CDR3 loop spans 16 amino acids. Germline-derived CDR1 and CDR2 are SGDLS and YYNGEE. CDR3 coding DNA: TGTGCCAGCAGCCCCCGCGAGGGGGCGACCTACAATGAGCAGTTCTTC. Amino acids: CASSPREGATYNEQFF. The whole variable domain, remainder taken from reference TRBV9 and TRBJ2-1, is DSGVTQTPKHLITATGQRVTLRCSPRSGDLSVYWYQQSLDQGLQFLIQYYNGEERAKGNILERFSAQQFPDLHSELNLSSLELGDSALYFCASSPREGATYNEQFFGPGTRLTVL.